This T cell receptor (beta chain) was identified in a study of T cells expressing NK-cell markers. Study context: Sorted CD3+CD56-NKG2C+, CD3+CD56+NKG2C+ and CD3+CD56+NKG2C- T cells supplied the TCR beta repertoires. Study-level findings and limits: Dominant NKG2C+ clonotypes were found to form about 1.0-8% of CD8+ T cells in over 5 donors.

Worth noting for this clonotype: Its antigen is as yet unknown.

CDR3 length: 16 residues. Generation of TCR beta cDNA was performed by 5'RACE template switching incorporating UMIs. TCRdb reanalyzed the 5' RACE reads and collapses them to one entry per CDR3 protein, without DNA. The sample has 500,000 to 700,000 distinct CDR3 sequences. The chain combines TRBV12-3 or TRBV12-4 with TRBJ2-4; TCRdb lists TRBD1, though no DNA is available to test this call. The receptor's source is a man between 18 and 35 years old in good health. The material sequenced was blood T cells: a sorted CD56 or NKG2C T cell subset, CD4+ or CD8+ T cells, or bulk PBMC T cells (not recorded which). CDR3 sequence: CASSSSRDLAKNIQYF.